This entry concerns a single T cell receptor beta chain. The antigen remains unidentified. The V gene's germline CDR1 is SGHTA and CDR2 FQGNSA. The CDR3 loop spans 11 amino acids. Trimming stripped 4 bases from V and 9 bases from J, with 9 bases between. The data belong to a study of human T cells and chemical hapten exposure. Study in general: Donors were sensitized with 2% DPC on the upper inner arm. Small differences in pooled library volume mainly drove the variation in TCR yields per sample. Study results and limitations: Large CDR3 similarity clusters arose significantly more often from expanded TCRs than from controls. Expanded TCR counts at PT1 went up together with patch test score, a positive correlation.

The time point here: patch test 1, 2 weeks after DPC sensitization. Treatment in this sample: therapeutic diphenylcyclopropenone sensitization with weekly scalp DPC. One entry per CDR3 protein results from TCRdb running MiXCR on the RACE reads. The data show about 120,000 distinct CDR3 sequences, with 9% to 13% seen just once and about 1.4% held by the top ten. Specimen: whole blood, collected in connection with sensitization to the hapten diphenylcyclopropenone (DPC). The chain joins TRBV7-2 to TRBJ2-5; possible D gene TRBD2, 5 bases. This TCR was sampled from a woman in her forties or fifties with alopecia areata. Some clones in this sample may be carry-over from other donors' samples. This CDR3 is CASSSGLPQYF. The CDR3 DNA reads TGTGCCAGCAGCTCAGGACTGCCCCAGTACTTC.